A selection of T cell receptor beta chains follows, all from one sample in a study of T-cell reconstitution after alpha-beta-depleted transplantation in children. TCRdb re-called the PCR reads through MiXCR, storing one row per CDR3 protein. The sample includes hundreds of thousands of distinct CDR3 sequences, 8.2% of them seen just once. Sequenced here: PBMCs, mostly from graft donor cells, sampled 180 days after TCRalphabeta/CD19-depleted stem cell transplant. These receptors all stem from a male patient between 5 and 17 years old who had a stem cell transplant for acute lymphoblastic leukemia, so the T cells may come from the graft donor. CDR3s include the opening cysteine and the closing phenylalanine or tryptophan. The order of the fields is D gene, V gene, clone size, J gene, CDR3 protein, CDR3 DNA. D genes are given only for firm matches. Not every row has a clone size; where given, it reads once, few, many or a size class.

d_call: NA; v_call: TRBV3-1; clone_size: many; j_call: TRBJ1-1; cdr3_aa: CASSQAVNTEAFF; cdr3_nt: TGTGCCAGCAGCCAAGCAGTGAACACTGAAGCTTTCTTT
d_call: NA; v_call: TRBV29-1; clone_size: many; j_call: TRBJ1-3; cdr3_aa: CSVDPQGTGNTIYF; cdr3_nt: TGCAGCGTCGACCCTCAGGGAACTGGAAACACCATATATTTT
d_call: NA; v_call: TRBV12-3/TRBV12-4; clone_size: many; j_call: TRBJ1-1; cdr3_aa: CASSLRAVSTEAFF; cdr3_nt: TGTGCCAGCAGTCTCCGGGCCGTATCCACTGAAGCTTTCTTT
d_call: NA; v_call: TRBV5-1; clone_size: many; j_call: TRBJ1-1; cdr3_aa: CASSFARTKTEAFF; cdr3_nt: TGCGCCAGCAGCTTTGCCCGGACCAAGACTGAAGCTTTCTTT
d_call: NA; v_call: TRBV23-1; clone_size: NA; j_call: TRBJ2-5; cdr3_aa: CALSPRDTTYQETQYF; cdr3_nt: TGCGCCCTCAGCCCGCGGGACACTACCTACCAAGAGACCCAGTACTTC
d_call: TRBD2; v_call: TRBV20-1; clone_size: many; j_call: TRBJ2-1; cdr3_aa: CSAKAPLAGVNEQFF; cdr3_nt: TGCAGTGCTAAGGCCCCCCTAGCGGGAGTAAATGAGCAGTTCTTC
d_call: NA; v_call: TRBV7-6; clone_size: many; j_call: TRBJ1-5; cdr3_aa: CASSYLGAQPQHF; cdr3_nt: TGTGCCAGCAGTTACTTGGGGGCTCAGCCCCAGCATTTT
d_call: NA; v_call: TRBV19; clone_size: many; j_call: TRBJ2-3; cdr3_aa: CASSMGVTDTQYF; cdr3_nt: TGTGCCAGTAGTATGGGGGTGACAGATACGCAGTATTTT
d_call: TRBD2; v_call: TRBV3-1; clone_size: many; j_call: TRBJ2-1; cdr3_aa: CASSPLAGGRNYNEQFF; cdr3_nt: TGTGCCAGCAGCCCTCTGGCGGGAGGCCGGAACTACAATGAGCAGTTCTTC
d_call: NA; v_call: TRBV11-1; clone_size: many; j_call: TRBJ2-3; cdr3_aa: CASSLGDISTDTQYF; cdr3_nt: TGTGCCAGCAGCTTGGGGGACATTAGCACAGATACGCAGTATTTT
d_call: NA; v_call: TRBV10-2; clone_size: few; j_call: TRBJ2-3; cdr3_aa: CASAAVQGLVDTQYF; cdr3_nt: TGCGCCAGCGCCGCAGTGCAGGGCTTGGTAGATACGCAGTATTTT
d_call: TRBD1; v_call: TRBV4-3; clone_size: many; j_call: TRBJ1-3; cdr3_aa: CASSHGTGSGNTIYF; cdr3_nt: TGCGCCAGCAGCCACGGGACAGGCTCTGGAAACACCATATATTTT
d_call: NA; v_call: TRBV5-1; clone_size: many; j_call: TRBJ2-2; cdr3_aa: CASSSVQGRIGELFF; cdr3_nt: TGCGCCAGCAGCTCGGTCCAGGGGAGGATCGGGGAGCTGTTTTTT
d_call: TRBD2; v_call: TRBV11-2; clone_size: many; j_call: TRBJ2-7; cdr3_aa: CASSLVSGRGADEQYF; cdr3_nt: TGTGCCAGCAGCTTAGTGTCGGGGCGGGGGGCCGACGAGCAGTACTTC
d_call: TRBD1; v_call: TRBV19; clone_size: many; j_call: TRBJ2-1; cdr3_aa: CARLTGVIYNEQFF; cdr3_nt: TGTGCCAGGCTTACAGGGGTGATCTACAATGAGCAGTTCTTC
d_call: NA; v_call: TRBV5-1; clone_size: many; j_call: TRBJ1-2; cdr3_aa: CASSLYEAPHGYTF; cdr3_nt: TGCGCCAGCAGCTTGTATGAAGCCCCCCATGGCTACACCTTC
d_call: TRBD1; v_call: TRBV4-2; clone_size: many; j_call: TRBJ1-3; cdr3_aa: CASSQVQGASGNTIYF; cdr3_nt: TGTGCCAGCAGCCAAGTCCAGGGGGCCTCTGGAAACACCATATATTTT
d_call: TRBD2; v_call: TRBV6-5; clone_size: many; j_call: TRBJ2-2; cdr3_aa: CASNSLAGGLNTGELFF; cdr3_nt: TGTGCCAGCAATTCGCTAGCGGGAGGACTGAACACCGGGGAGCTGTTTTTT
d_call: NA; v_call: TRBV29-1; clone_size: many; j_call: TRBJ2-3; cdr3_aa: CSVGRSGASDTQYF; cdr3_nt: TGCAGCGTTGGAAGGTCAGGGGCCTCAGATACGCAGTATTTT
d_call: NA; v_call: TRBV10-3; clone_size: many; j_call: TRBJ1-5; cdr3_aa: CAISEQGSSNQPQHF; cdr3_nt: TGTGCCATCAGTGAGCAGGGCAGTAGCAATCAGCCCCAGCATTTT
d_call: NA; v_call: TRBV18; clone_size: many; j_call: TRBJ1-4; cdr3_aa: CASSPLEGAGRRKLFF; cdr3_nt: TGTGCCAGCTCACCGCTCGAAGGCGCGGGAAGGAGGAAACTGTTTTTT
d_call: NA; v_call: TRBV28; clone_size: many; j_call: TRBJ1-6; cdr3_aa: CASSFRQSNSPLHF; cdr3_nt: TGTGCCAGCAGTTTTCGCCAGTCTAATTCACCCCTCCACTTT
d_call: TRBD2; v_call: TRBV28; clone_size: many; j_call: TRBJ2-4; cdr3_aa: CASSWLAGVGDLWAKNIQYF; cdr3_nt: TGTGCCAGCAGTTGGCTAGCGGGAGTGGGAGACCTTTGGGCCAAAAACATTCAGTACTTC